Below, one T cell receptor beta chain is given with its context. No cognate antigen has been identified for it. No base quality values were provided; no much bigger clone lies one nucleotide off. This specimen includes other DNA sequences encoding the same CDR3. The cysteine opens and the phenylalanine closes a CDR3 of 14 amino acids. Only CDR3 DNA remains: 42 bases, in frame from the first base. For CDR1 and CDR2, the germline V gene lists KGHSH and LQKENI. Cut back by 2 bases and 1 base, the V and J ends lie 6 bases apart. TCRbeta CDR3 regions were amplified from genomic DNA using the immunoSEQ Assay, a bias-controlled multiplex PCR. The study's processing was this. The number of nucleated cells in each sample was estimated from the amplification of reference gene primers within the assay. Sequence reads were collapsed and filtered to measure the absolute abundance of every unique TCRbeta CDR3 rearrangement. For each sample, productive Simpson clonality was calculated by taking the square root of Simpson's diversity index across productive rearrangements. Not all clones reach the TCRdb copy of this immuneACCESS table, which keeps in-frame sequences only. Checked studies attribute under half of the gap to unresolved V genes and leave the rest unexplained. The V and J calls and clone size were taken over from that table, and D and trimming were inferred from the DNA. This sample gives fewer than 140,000 clones in total; over 55% of them show up just once. More than 0.8% of the sample is in the top ten clones.

Collaborating institutions collected whole blood in K2EDTA tubes following their own protocols. For TCRbeta analysis, collaborator samples were shipped as frozen whole blood, as isolated PBMCs, or as DNA extracted from either sample type. The data stem from a study of blood T cell repertoires in COVID-19 (TCRdb year 2020). The study in broad terms: Collaborator samples came from the United States, Italy and Spain and covered acute and convalescent phases of COVID-19. Subjects who had been exposed to COVID-19, were actively infected with it, or had recovered from it provided the deeply sampled blood TCRbeta repertoires that made up the dataset. The material from the prospective study consisted of cDNA or gDNA derived from T cells, B-cell-depleted T cells, or PBMCs. The samples were drawn from the first 160 participants of the ongoing ImmuneRACE study and from 1,254 subjects provided by 6 global collaborators. A de-identified subject ID, COVID-19 status, age in years and sex were almost always included in the sample metadata. HLA class I and class II types, where available, came from metadata supplied by the sample provider rather than from assay-based typing. The repertoires were released in a freely available public database intended as a resource for research on the immune response to SARS-CoV-2. The research as a whole found: The quantity of clinical and demographic metadata differed by source and by participant and was supplied without curation.

What was sequenced was peripheral blood. The clonotype was recovered from a human donor with acute or convalescent COVID-19. The donor label of this sample is uncertain. The rearranged chain carries TRBV18 and TRBJ2-4; a weak D assignment points to TRBD2 (6 bases agree). Read as DNA, the sequence is TGTGCCAGCTCACCAGGGAGGGCCAAAAACATTCAGTACTTC. Protein translation: CASSPGRAKNIQYF.